Reported below is one T cell receptor beta chain. This entry belongs to a study of blood T cell repertoires in COVID-19. Study in general: T cells, B-cell-depleted T cells, or PBMCs provided the cDNA or gDNA that served as material.

This CDR3 region has 13 residues. Trimming removed 4 bases at V and 3 bases at J, with 9 bases between. The germline V gene encodes CDR1 SNHLY and CDR2 FYNNEI. Method: immunoSEQ multiplex PCR; TCRdb's copy keeps in-frame clones and lacks some. The sample holds about 180,000 clones; approximately 80% are singletons and the top ten take roughly 6.8%. The origin of this receptor is a human donor in a cohort sampled during active COVID-19. The sample consisted of peripheral blood. The rearrangement links TRBV2 to TRBJ1-2, with D possibly TRBD1 on 5 matching bases. The CDR3 sequence is CASSGAGHYGYTF. The DNA for the CDR3 is TGTGCCAGCAGTGGGGCAGGGCACTATGGCTACACCTTC.